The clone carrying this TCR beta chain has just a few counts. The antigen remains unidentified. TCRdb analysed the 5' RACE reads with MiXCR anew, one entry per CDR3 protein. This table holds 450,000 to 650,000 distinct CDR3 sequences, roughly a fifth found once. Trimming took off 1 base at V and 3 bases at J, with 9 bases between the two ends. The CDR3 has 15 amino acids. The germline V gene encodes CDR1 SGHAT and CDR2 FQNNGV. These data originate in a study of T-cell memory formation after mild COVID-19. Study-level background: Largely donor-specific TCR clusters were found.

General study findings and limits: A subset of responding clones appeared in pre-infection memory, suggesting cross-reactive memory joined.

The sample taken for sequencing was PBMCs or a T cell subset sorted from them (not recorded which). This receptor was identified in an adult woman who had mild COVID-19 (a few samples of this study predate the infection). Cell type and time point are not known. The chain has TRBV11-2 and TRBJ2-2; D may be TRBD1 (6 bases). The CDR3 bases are TGTGCCAGCAGCTTAGTCAGGGGTTACACCGGGGAGCTGTTTTTT. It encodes CASSLVRGYTGELFF.